The T cell receptor beta chain described here comes from a study of shared clonotypes between healthy human individuals. Background on the study: Three plates were used per donor for CD4 naive, three for CD4 memory, two for CD8 naive and one for CD8 memory.

V was pared by 5 bases and J by 1 base, with 21 bases between. CDR3 size: 18 residues. Germline V gives CDR1 SGHVT, CDR2 SQSDAQ. Assay: immunoSEQ multiplex PCR; the TCRdb copy retains only in-frame clones and omits some. This sample has approximately 980,000 clones, with more than 75% found just once. This chain joins TRBV7-4 and TRBJ2-4; a weak D match, TRBD1 (6 bases). The origin of this receptor is a man between 18 and 35 years old in good health. Sequenced: memory CD4+ T cells sorted from blood. Documented subset: CD45RA-negative fraction. CDR3 loop: CASSPRKQGWWAKNIQYF. The CDR3 region has the DNA TGTGCCAGCAGCCCGAGAAAACAGGGTTGGTGGGCCAAAAACATTCAGTACTTC.